This TCR beta chain was obtained from a study of blood T cell repertoires in COVID-19. As for the study in general: There were acute and convalescent COVID-19 samples, and they came from the United States, Italy and Spain. Sample material is recorded as cDNA or gDNA derived from T cells, B-cell-depleted T cells, or PBMCs.

Per the study methods: Estimation of nucleated cell counts was performed using reference gene primer amplification. Profiled with immunoSEQ multiplex PCR; TCRdb holds only in-frame clones, not every one. Clonal size and the V and J genes are those of that table, whereas D and trimming came from the DNA. The sample has almost 55,000 clones; 75% to 90% are singletons. Germline CDR1 and CDR2: DFQATT and SNEGSKA (reference sequence). The ends were cut back, 2 bases at V and 5 bases at J, with 6 bases in the middle. This CDR3 region has 11 residues. The chain carries TRBV20-1 and TRBJ1-2; D gene ambiguous. Sequencing input: peripheral blood. This TCR was recovered from a human donor in a cohort sampled during active COVID-19. Here the CDR3 reads CSARMQYGYTF. The CDR3 DNA follows: TGCAGTGCTAGAATGCAGTATGGCTACACCTTC.